This is a list of T cell receptor beta chains from one sample in a study of CD8+CD57+ T cells in acquired aplastic anemia. TCRdb reprocessed the reads via MiXCR and lists one record per CDR3 protein. The sample has a few hundred thousand distinct CDR3 sequences; approximately 56% are singletons. The specimen was sorted CD4+, CD8+, or CD8+CD57+ T cells (not recorded which) from PBMCs. The origin of the receptors is a human donor with severe aplastic anemia or a healthy control (not recorded which). Each CDR3 is given with its conserved first and last residue. Fields, in order: V gene, J gene, clone size, D gene, CDR3 length, CDR3 DNA, CDR3 protein. D genes are given only for firm matches. Rows may omit the clone size; those that give it use once, few, many or a size class.

>TRBV7-9|TRBJ2-7|-|TRBD2|15
TGTGCCAGCAGCTTAGCGGGCGCTAGCGGGGTGGAGCAGTACTTC
CASSLAGASGVEQYF
>TRBV6-5|TRBJ1-1|-|-|13
TGTGCCAGCAGCGCCTTCAGGGGCACTGAAGCTTTCTTT
CASSAFRGTEAFF
>TRBV19|TRBJ1-2|-|-|15
TGTGCCAGTAGTATGTTCGGGCAGGTATACTATGGCTACACCTTC
CASSMFGQVYYGYTF
>TRBV7-9|TRBJ2-5|many|-|15
TGTGCCAGCAGCTCGGGGTCTAAACGAGGGGAGACCCAGTACTTC
CASSSGSKRGETQYF
>TRBV2|TRBJ1-1|-|-|12
TGTGCCAGCCAACTAATGAACACTGAAGCTTTCTTT
CASQLMNTEAFF
>TRBV29-1|TRBJ1-5|-|-|13
TGCAGCGTTGCGTCGGGTAACAATCAGCCCCAGCATTTT
CSVASGNNQPQHF
>TRBV25-1|TRBJ1-5|-|TRBD1|14
TGTGCCAGCAGACAGGGGGATTTGGGTCAGCCCCAGCATTTT
CASRQGDLGQPQHF
>TRBV7-9|TRBJ1-6|-|TRBD1|14
TGTGCCAGCAGCCGCTCAGGGGGCGCTTCACCCCTCCACTTT
CASSRSGGASPLHF
>TRBV12-3/TRBV12-4|TRBJ2-5|-|TRBD1|14
TGTGCCAGCCCAGGACAGGGGGCGGGGGAGACCCAGTACTTC
CASPGQGAGETQYF
>TRBV27|TRBJ2-3|-|TRBD1|15
TGTGCCAGCAGTTCTAAGGGACAGGGGACAGATACGCAGTATTTT
CASSSKGQGTDTQYF
>TRBV7-3|TRBJ2-7|once|TRBD2|15
TGTGCCAGCAGCCCGAGCGGGGGGGGGGGTTACGAGCAGTACTTC
CASSPSGGGGYEQYF
>TRBV12-3/TRBV12-4|TRBJ2-1|-|TRBD1|15
TGTGCCAGCAGCCCAACTACAGGGGCCTACAATGAGCAGTTCTTC
CASSPTTGAYNEQFF
>TRBV7-2|TRBJ2-7|many|-|13
TGTGCCAGCAGCTTAGAGAGCTCCTACGAGCAGTACTTC
CASSLESSYEQYF
>TRBV7-8|TRBJ1-1|-|-|16
TGTGCCAGCAGCTTAGCCTTGGGGGGATACAACACTGAAGCTTTCTTT
CASSLALGGYNTEAFF
>TRBV7-3|TRBJ1-3|-|-|18
TGTGCCAGCAGCTCCCATGGCGGGGCTATATCCTCTGGAAACACCATATATTTT
CASSSHGGAISSGNTIYF
>TRBV12-3/TRBV12-4|TRBJ1-1|-|-|13
TGTGCCAGCAGCCTTAATGGGAGGACTGAAGCTTTCTTT
CASSLNGRTEAFF
>TRBV5-5|TRBJ1-2|-|-|13
TGTGCCAGCAGCCTAACGGGCAGGGATGGCTACACCTTC
CASSLTGRDGYTF
>TRBV7-9|TRBJ2-3|-|-|13
TGTGCCAGCAGCCCAGATGCCGGGTTGGCGCAGTATTTT
CASSPDAGLAQYF
>TRBV15|TRBJ2-2|-|-|14
TGTGCCACCAGCCCAGATCCAATCGCCGGGGAGCTGTTTTTT
CATSPDPIAGELFF
>TRBV24-1|TRBJ1-5|-|TRBD1|11
TGTGCCCCACAGGGGTCGCAGCCCCAGCATTTT
CAPQGSQPQHF
>TRBV15|TRBJ1-2|many|-|14
TGTGCCACCAGCAGAGATGTTCAGGTTGGCGGCTACACCTTC
CATSRDVQVGGYTF
>TRBV6-5|TRBJ1-5|few|-|15
TGTGCCAGCAGTTACTCGGGCGGGAGCAATCAGCCCCAGCATTTT
CASSYSGGSNQPQHF
>TRBV20-1|TRBJ2-3|many|-|14
TGCAGTGCTAGAGACCCTCTTAGCACAGATACGCAGTATTTT
CSARDPLSTDTQYF
>TRBV7-2|TRBJ2-7|-|-|12
TGTGCCAGCAGCCCCCTCCCGGAGGAGCAGTACTTC
CASSPLPEEQYF
>TRBV12-3/TRBV12-4|TRBJ1-1|-|-|15
TGTGCCAGCAGCTTGGAGGGCACGACGAACACTGAAGCTTTCTTT
CASSLEGTTNTEAFF
>TRBV9|TRBJ2-2|-|TRBD2|18
TGTGCCAGCAGCGTACTAGCGGGGGGGCCTAATGGCACCGGGGTGCTGTTTTTT
CASSVLAGGPNGTGVLFF
>TRBV6-6|TRBJ2-3|few|-|18
TGTGCCAGCAGTTACGGGGCCCCGGTGAGTCGAGGCACAGATACGCAGTATTTT
CASSYGAPVSRGTDTQYF
>TRBV7-9|TRBJ2-5|many|-|15
TGTGCCAGCAACCTTGGGGCGGGGCAGCAAGAGACCCAGTACTTC
CASNLGAGQQETQYF
>TRBV6-5|TRBJ2-7|many|-|16
TGTGCCAGCAGTTACCTGGGGGATTCTCATACCTACGAGCAGTACTTC
CASSYLGDSHTYEQYF
>TRBV7-9|TRBJ2-5|-|-|11
TGTGCCAGCAGCTTTAGGAGGACCCAGTACTTC
CASSFRRTQYF
>TRBV29-1|TRBJ1-1|few|-|14
TGCAGCGTTGATTCGTCAGGATGGGACACTGAAGCTTTCTTT
CSVDSSGWDTEAFF
>TRBV20-1|TRBJ1-6|-|TRBD1|16
TGCAGTGCTAGAGTATCCGGACAGGCGGGCAATTCACCCCTCCACTTT
CSARVSGQAGNSPLHF